Below are 29 T cell receptor beta chains sequenced from a single sample in a study of T cells in tuberculosis. Sequenced by immunoSEQ multiplex PCR; TCRdb stores in-frame clones only, minus some. The top ten hold more than 6.5% of the sample, which has about 30,000 clones, approximately 93% seen once. The material sequenced was PBMCs. These receptors all stem from a donor aged 5 to 30 with latent tuberculosis or without tuberculosis infection.

As DNA, the CDR3 is TGTGCCAGCAGTAGCGGGAGGGACACCGGGGAGCTGTTTTTT. It specifies CASSSGRDTGELFF. The rearrangement joins TRBV6-4 to TRBJ2-2, with TRBD2 identical over 10 bases. Germline CDR1 MRHNA, CDR2 SNTAGT. The ends lost 5 bases at V and 3 bases at J; junction bases unmatched: 0. The CDR3 totals 14 residues.

The chain has TRBV5-5 and TRBJ2-7, with 9 bases lining up with TRBD2. Germline V gives CDR1 SGHKS, CDR2 YYEKEE (reference sequence). J was trimmed by 5 bases and V by 0 bases; bases with no gene match: 6. The CDR3 is made up of 15 amino acids. The CDR3 sequence is CASSLVAGGPHEQYF. CDR3 DNA: TGTGCCAGCAGCTTGGTGGCGGGAGGGCCCCACGAGCAGTACTTC.

The J gene is TRBJ2-1, the V gene TRBV27, with a tentative D call TRBD1 (8 bases). In germline, CDR1 is MNHEY, CDR2 SMNVEV (reference sequence). Trimming pared 2 bases from V and 7 bases from J, leaving 15 bases between. This CDR3 has 15 residues. The CDR3 protein is CASSLRTGRGNEQFF. DNA of the CDR3: TGTGCCAGCAGTTTAAGGACAGGGAGGGGTAATGAGCAGTTCTTC.

The gene calls are TRBV25-1 and TRBJ2-7, with D perhaps matching TRBD2 (5 bases). V lost 3 bases and J lost 1, with 19 bases in between. The CDR3 contains 17 residues. Germline assignment: CDR1 MGHDK and CDR2 SYGVNS. The CDR3 protein is CASSDLPGPTGSYEQYF. In nucleotides, the CDR3 is TGTGCCAGCAGTGACCTCCCCGGGCCCACGGGGTCCTACGAGCAGTACTTC.

The V call is TRBV6-5, the J call TRBJ2-1, with 7 bases lining up with TRBD1. Germline V gene sequence: CDR1 MNHEY, CDR2 SVGAGI. The CDR3 is made up of 14 amino acids. V shed 2 bases and J 6 bases; nucleotides not matched to a gene: 4. The CDR3 sequence is CASSYATGSNEQFF. As DNA, the CDR3 is TGTGCCAGCAGTTACGCGACAGGGAGCAATGAGCAGTTCTTC.

The rearrangement uses TRBV29-1 and TRBJ1-2; D might be TRBD1 (6 bases). The germline V gene encodes CDR1 SQVTM and CDR2 ANQGSEA. The CDR3 is 12 amino acids. Between the trimmed V and J ends, which lost 7 bases and 3 bases, there was a span of 12 bases. The CDR3 is CSAGVGDYGYTF. For the CDR3, the DNA is TGCAGCGCAGGGGTGGGGGACTATGGCTACACCTTC.

This chain joins TRBV6-5 and TRBJ1-4; D is unclear. The CDR3 has 12 residues. The V gene's germline CDR1 is MNHEY and CDR2 SVGAGI. V lost 5 bases and J lost 1, with 2 bases in between. The CDR3 bases are TGTGCCAGCAGTCGAACTAATGAAAAACTGTTTTTT. It specifies CASSRTNEKLFF.

The chain couples TRBV10-2 to TRBJ2-1; D is undetermined. The germline V and J ends were trimmed by 3 bases and 2 bases, with 8 bases remaining between them. Germline V gene sequence: CDR1 WSHSY, CDR2 SAAADI. This CDR3 region has 14 residues. This CDR3 is CASSDPGAYNEQFF. The CDR3 nucleotides read TGCGCCAGCAGTGACCCAGGTGCCTACAATGAGCAGTTCTTC.

CDR3 sequence reads: CASSQVERTPLNEQFF. The CDR3 DNA reads TGTGCCAGCAGCCAAGTAGAACGGACACCCCTCAATGAGCAGTTCTTC. This chain links TRBV4-2 with TRBJ2-1; D might be TRBD1 (5 bases). The germline CDR1 and CDR2 sequences are LGHNA and YNFKEQ. The CDR3 consists of 16 residues. The V and J ends lost 1 base and 6 bases respectively, with 16 bases between them.

The chain carries TRBV2 and TRBJ1-3, with D unresolved. The CDR3 totals 14 residues. Germline assignment: CDR1 SNHLY and CDR2 FYNNEI. The ends were cut back, 7 bases at V and 1 base at J, with 11 bases in the middle. DNA for the CDR3: TGTGCCAGCATCCCCGAGGCTTCTGGAAACACCATATATTTT. Translating it yields CASIPEASGNTIYF.

The chain combines TRBV10-3 with TRBJ2-5; D is perhaps TRBD2 (5 bases). This CDR3 has 13 amino acids. Trimming cost V 5 bases and J 1 base, with 8 bases left between them. Germline assignment: CDR1 ENHRY and CDR2 SYGVKD. Here the CDR3 reads CAISTRAQETQYF. The CDR3 DNA reads as TGTGCCATCAGTACGAGGGCCCAAGAGACCCAGTACTTC.

This sequence joins TRBV5-6 and TRBJ1-2, with 9 bases lining up with TRBD1. Germline values: CDR1 SGHDT, CDR2 YYEEEE. The CDR3 totals 13 residues. V was clipped by 4 bases and J by 8 bases; unmatched bases: 6. The CDR3 region has the DNA TGTGCCAGCAGCCTGGACAGGGGAAGGGGCTACACCTTC. Translating it yields CASSLDRGRGYTF.

This clone appeared once. The J gene is TRBJ1-1, the V gene TRBV9, with a possible D match to TRBD1 (5 bases). The length of the CDR3 is 14 residues. Germline V gives CDR1 SGDLS, CDR2 YYNGEE. The germline V and J ends were trimmed by 0 bases and 6 bases, with 12 bases remaining between them. CDR3 bases: TGTGCCAGCAGCGTAGTAAGGGGATCCGCTGAAGCTTTCTTT. Residues: CASSVVRGSAEAFF.

The chain's CDR3 is CATGQGNGYTF. As DNA, the CDR3 is TGTGCCACTGGGCAGGGTAACGGCTACACCTTC. The chain combines TRBV27 with TRBJ1-2, with D possibly TRBD1 on 5 matching bases. The CDR3 totals 11 residues. Trimming removed 10 bases from V and 8 bases from J, with 14 bases in between. The germline CDR1 and CDR2 sequences are MNHEY and SMNVEV (reference sequence).

This clone is medium-sized by share. This chain uses TRBV11-2 with TRBJ2-2; D is possibly TRBD1 (6 bases). CDR3 length equals 16 residues. V dropped 2 bases and J dropped 7 bases, with 17 bases sitting between them. Germline assignment: CDR1 SGHAT and CDR2 FQNNGV. The CDR3 DNA sequence: TGTGCCAGCAGCTTATTGGGGGCAGCGAGTAACGGGGAGCTGTTTTTT. Residues: CASSLLGAASNGELFF.

The rearrangement uses TRBV29-1 and TRBJ2-1; 7 nucleotides match TRBD2. J lost 6 bases, V lost 6 bases, and 8 bases had no gene match. CDR1 SQVTM and CDR2 ANQGSEA come from the germline V gene. This CDR3 comprises 13 residues. CDR3 bases: TGCAGCGTGGACACTAGCGCTTTCAATGAGCAGTTCTTC. Its protein is CSVDTSAFNEQFF.

The count of this clone is one. The chain has TRBV29-1 and TRBJ2-3; possibly TRBD2 for D (5 bases). Germline V gene data show CDR1 as SQVTM and CDR2 as ANQGSEA. Trimming cost V 4 bases and J 1 base, with 6 bases left between them. The CDR3 runs 12 residues. CDR3 DNA sequence: TGCAGCGTTGTGAGGGGCACAGATACGCAGTATTTT. As protein: CSVVRGTDTQYF.

The gene calls are TRBV2 and TRBJ1-1; the D is unclear. This CDR3 is 14 amino acids long. Per germline, CDR1 SNHLY and CDR2 FYNNEI. With 2 bases removed from V and 1 base from J, the gap between germline ends came to 8 bases. The CDR3 loop reads CASSETSQNTEAFF. The DNA for the CDR3 is TGTGCCAGCAGTGAAACATCTCAGAACACTGAAGCTTTCTTT.

The chain carries TRBV5-1 and TRBJ1-1; tentatively, D is TRBD1 (5 bases). The germline V and J ends were trimmed by 1 base and 3 bases, with 10 bases remaining between them. The CDR3 length is 14 residues. Germline V gene lookup returns CDR1 SGHRS and CDR2 YFSETQ. For the CDR3, the DNA is TGCGCCAGCAGCTTGATGAAAGGGGACACTGAAGCTTTCTTT. Amino acid sequence: CASSLMKGDTEAFF. The variable domain in full, with the rest retrieved from reference TRBV5-1 and TRBJ1-1, is KAGVTQTPRYLIKTRGQQVTLSCSPISGHRSVSWYQQTPGQGLQFLFEYFSETQRNKGNFPGRFSGRQFSNSRSEMNVSTLELGDSALYLCASSLMKGDTEAFFGQGTRLTVV.

This chain joins TRBV18 and TRBJ1-1; maybe TRBD1 (5 bases). CDR1 is KGHSH and CDR2 is LQKENI in the germline V gene. The CDR3 has 14 amino acids. Trimming removed 1 base at V and 6 bases at J, with 12 bases between. In DNA form, the CDR3 reads TGTGCCAGCTCACCACAGGGGTTGGGCGCTGAAGCTTTCTTT. Translated: CASSPQGLGAEAFF.

CDR3 residues: CASSLAASGRSTPYEQYF. CDR3 DNA: TGTGCCAGCAGCTTAGCGGCTAGCGGGAGATCGACCCCCTACGAGCAGTACTTC. The V gene is TRBV7-2, the J gene TRBJ2-7; 10 bases fit TRBD2. The trim removed 0 bases at V and 2 bases at J, leaving 10 bases unmatched. The germline CDR1 and CDR2 sequences are SGHTA and FQGNSA. CDR3 length equals 18 residues.

The V call is TRBV29-1, the J call TRBJ2-1; 7 positions agree with TRBD2. J lost 2 bases, V lost 1 base, and 8 bases had no gene match. This CDR3 region has 16 residues. Per germline, CDR1 SQVTM and CDR2 ANQGSEA. DNA of the CDR3: TGCAGCGTTGAAGCACCTAGCGGAGATCCCTACAATGAGCAGTTCTTC. Protein product: CSVEAPSGDPYNEQFF.

V usage is TRBV10-3 and J usage is TRBJ2-1, with TRBD1 matching 9 bases. J was trimmed by 1 base and V by 5 bases; bases with no gene match: 15. The CDR3 totals 19 residues. Per the germline V gene, CDR1 is ENHRY and CDR2 is SYGVKD. The CDR3 sequence: CAISKISGTGRWSYNEQFF. The CDR3 DNA is TGTGCCATCAGTAAAATCTCCGGGACAGGGAGATGGTCCTACAATGAGCAGTTCTTC.

The chain carries TRBV30 and TRBJ2-1, with D hard to call. The length of the CDR3 is 13 residues. In germline, CDR1 is GTSNPN, CDR2 SVGIG (reference sequence). Trimming took 0 bases from V and 9 from J, leaving 12 bases between them. Here the CDR3 DNA reads TGTGCCTGGAGTGTCGATAGTTACGGTGAGCAGTTCTTC. Translating it yields CAWSVDSYGEQFF.

J is TRBJ1-3 and V is TRBV9; D is uncertain. This CDR3 spans 16 amino acids. V was trimmed by 6 bases and J by 0 bases, leaving 16 bases between them. Looked up from germline, CDR1 is SGDLS and CDR2 is YYNGEE. CDR3 DNA: TGTGCCAGCATCCCGACACCTTTTGCCTCTGGAAACACCATATATTTT. Its protein is CASIPTPFASGNTIYF.

The CDR3 DNA reads as TGTGCCAGCAGCTTTGACAGGCTGCTGGAGGAGCAGTACTTC. Protein sequence: CASSFDRLLEEQYF. The gene calls are TRBV5-4 and TRBJ2-7, with D possibly matching TRBD1 (6 bases). Germline V CDR1 and CDR2: SGHNT, YYREEE (reference sequence). With 2 bases removed from V and 7 bases from J, the gap between germline ends came to 16 bases. This CDR3 has 14 residues.

The gene calls are TRBV11-2 and TRBJ2-1; D gene ambiguous. The CDR3 contains 15 residues. Germline CDR1 SGHAT, CDR2 FQNNGV. Trimming removed 5 bases at V and 1 base at J, with 12 bases between. CDR3 nucleotide sequence: TGTGCCAGCAGCGACGTGCGCGGATCCTACAATGAGCAGTTCTTC. This codes for CASSDVRGSYNEQFF. Using reference TRBV11-2 and TRBJ2-1 for the parts outside the CDR3, the full variable domain is EAGVAQSPRYKIIEKRQSVAFWCNPISGHATLYWYQQILGQGPKLLIQFQNNGVVDDSQLPKDRFSAERLKGVDSTLKIQPAKLEDSAVYLCASSDVRGSYNEQFFGPGTRLTVL.

This chain uses TRBV7-3 with TRBJ2-5, with D perhaps matching TRBD1 (6 bases). In germline, CDR1 is SGHTA, CDR2 FQGTGA. The V end was cut by 2 bases, the J end by 7 bases, with 8 bases between. The CDR3 runs to 12 residues. CDR3 in DNA: TGTGCCAGCAGCTTAGAAGGGGGGACCCAGTACTTC. Translated: CASSLEGGTQYF.

The chain employs TRBV2 and TRBJ1-4; D not resolved. This CDR3 contains 14 residues. Germline V gives CDR1 SNHLY, CDR2 FYNNEI. Trimming pared 7 bases from V and 0 bases from J, leaving 9 bases between. CDR3 DNA: TGTGCCAGCACCACGGCGGCAACTAATGAAAAACTGTTTTTT. Protein: CASTTAATNEKLFF.